This TCR beta chain was found in a study of CD8+CD57+ T cells in acquired aplastic anemia. CDR3 and TCR beta VDJ profiling relied on genomic DNA as the template. MiXCR was run by TCRdb on the reads, yielding one entry per CDR3 protein. The sample includes about 110,000 distinct CDR3 sequences, around 50% of them seen just once. Germline assignment: CDR1 LGHNA and CDR2 YSLEER. With V trimmed by 0 bases and J by 7 bases, 5 bases remained unmatched. This CDR3 comprises 15 residues. A few counts support this clonotype. This sequence was found in a human donor in good health, serving as a control. Sequencing input: sorted CD4+, CD8+, or CD8+CD57+ T cells (not recorded which) from PBMCs. The chain links TRBV4-3 to TRBJ1-4; 7 bases match TRBD1. CDR3 bases: TGCGCCAGCAGCCAAGATACAGGGGCCGGTGAAAAACTGTTTTTT. This sequence encodes CASSQDTGAGEKLFF.